This T cell receptor beta chain came from a study of shared clonotypes between healthy human individuals. In the study overall: The study drew on a couple of women and a few men aged 18 to 49 as donors.

V shed 3 bases, J shed 0 bases, and the junction held 3 bases outside the gene matches. The CDR3 runs to 15 residues. Germline CDR1 and CDR2: KGHSH and LQKENI. Caucasian adults living in Nashville, Tennessee, provided all samples. The authors split each subset's genomic DNA evenly across several immunoSEQ plates. Method: immunoSEQ multiplex PCR; TCRdb's copy keeps in-frame clones and lacks some. Among roughly 2,500,000 clones listed, roughly 93% were seen once. The clonotype comes from a man between 18 and 29 years old in good health. Some clones in this sample may be carry-over from other donors' samples. The chain links TRBV18 to TRBJ2-5, with TRBD2 matching 8 bases. Source material: naive CD4+ T cells from PBMCs. Indicated subset: CD45RA+ positively selected. CDR3 nucleotide sequence: TGTGCCAGCTCACCGAGGCGGGGGGACCAAGAGACCCAGTACTTC. Its protein is CASSPRRGDQETQYF.